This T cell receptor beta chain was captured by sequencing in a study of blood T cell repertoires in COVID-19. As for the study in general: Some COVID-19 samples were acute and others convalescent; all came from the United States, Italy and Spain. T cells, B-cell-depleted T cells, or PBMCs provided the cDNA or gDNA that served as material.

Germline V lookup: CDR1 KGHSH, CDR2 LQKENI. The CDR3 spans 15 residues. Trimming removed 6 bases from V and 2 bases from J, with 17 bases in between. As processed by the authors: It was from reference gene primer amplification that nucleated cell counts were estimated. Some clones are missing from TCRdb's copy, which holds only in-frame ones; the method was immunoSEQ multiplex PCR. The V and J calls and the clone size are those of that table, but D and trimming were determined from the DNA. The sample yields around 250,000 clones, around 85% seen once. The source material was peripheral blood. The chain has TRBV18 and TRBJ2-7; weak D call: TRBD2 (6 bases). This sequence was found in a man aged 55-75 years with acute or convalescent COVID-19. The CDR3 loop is CASSPDRWGAYEQYF. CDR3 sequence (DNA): TGTGCCAGCTCTCCCGACCGATGGGGGGCCTACGAGCAGTACTTC.